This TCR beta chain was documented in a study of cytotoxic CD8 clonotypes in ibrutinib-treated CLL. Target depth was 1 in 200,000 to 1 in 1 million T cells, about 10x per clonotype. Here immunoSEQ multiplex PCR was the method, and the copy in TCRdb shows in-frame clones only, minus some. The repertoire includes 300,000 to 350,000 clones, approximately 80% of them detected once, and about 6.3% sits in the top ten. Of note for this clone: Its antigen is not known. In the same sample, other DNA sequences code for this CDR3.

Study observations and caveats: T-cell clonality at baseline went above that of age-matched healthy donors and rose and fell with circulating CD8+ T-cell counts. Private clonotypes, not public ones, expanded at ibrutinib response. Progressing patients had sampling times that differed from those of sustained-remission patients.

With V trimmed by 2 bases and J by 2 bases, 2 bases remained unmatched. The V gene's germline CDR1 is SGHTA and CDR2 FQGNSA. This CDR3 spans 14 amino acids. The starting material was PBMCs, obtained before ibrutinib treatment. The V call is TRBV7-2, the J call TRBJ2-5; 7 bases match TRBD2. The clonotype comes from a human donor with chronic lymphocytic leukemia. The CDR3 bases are TGTGCCAGCAGCTTACTAGCGGCTCAAGAGACCCAGTACTTC. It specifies CASSLLAAQETQYF.